This TCR beta chain was profiled in a study of CD8+ T cells in alopecia areata. Findings and caveats of the study: The study found higher clonality in lesional than normal scalp, especially in alopecia totalis/universalis. Scalp samples also contribute reads from the resident alphabeta T cells found in normal skin.

Extraction and reverse transcription of RNA yielded cDNA as the sequencing template. Sequencing was performed with immunoSEQ multiplex PCR; in TCRdb, only in-frame clones are kept and a portion is missing. The table has 35,000 or so clones, over 50% seen once; the top ten hold around 1.7%. In the case of several patients, the CD4+ cells were sorted into CD25+CD127- cells. Sampling of alopecia areata patients yielded lesional scalp punch biopsies as well as peripheral blood. Using a FACSAria, the CD4+ and CD8+ T cells were sorted from the PBMCs. With regard to this clone: Its antigen is not identified.

V lost 0 bases to trimming and J lost 6 bases; unmatched junction nucleotides: 8. The V gene's germline CDR1 is MNHEY and CDR2 SVGAGI. This CDR3 spans 16 amino acids. The TCR was taken from a human donor with alopecia areata. Input material: CD4+ Tregs sorted from blood. The V call is TRBV6-5, the J call TRBJ1-2; 9 bases are shared with TRBD1. The CDR3, as DNA: TGTGCCAGCAGTTACTCAGCTTCGGGGACAGGGCATGGCTACACCTTC. It encodes CASSYSASGTGHGYTF.